The rows below give T cell receptor beta chains drawn from one sample of a study of blood T cell repertoires in COVID-19. Method: immunoSEQ multiplex PCR; TCRdb's copy keeps in-frame clones and lacks some. The sample has roughly 200,000 clones; roughly four fifths are singletons. The source material was peripheral blood. All receptors derive from a man between 50 and 59 years old with active or convalescent COVID-19. Both conserved end residues are part of each CDR3. Fields, in order: clone size, V gene, D gene, J gene, CDR3 protein, CDR3 DNA. The D gene is left open where the match is weak. Some rows mark clone size as missing; the rest say once, few, many or name a class of expanded clone.

.	TRBV7-2	.	TRBJ2-3	CASSLVGGPDTQYF	TGTGCCAGCAGCTTAGTAGGGGGACCAGATACGCAGTATTTT
.	TRBV5-4	.	TRBJ1-4	CASSLAGGPRNEKLFF	TGTGCCAGCAGCTTGGCCGGCGGGCCAAGGAATGAAAAACTGTTTTTT
.	TRBV4-1	.	TRBJ2-1	CASSPWGTHNEQFF	TGCGCCAGCAGCCCCTGGGGGACTCACAATGAGCAGTTCTTC
.	TRBV3-1/TRBV3-2	TRBD1	TRBJ2-2	CASSQAGTGTGELFF	TGTGCCAGCAGCCAGGCCGGGACAGGCACCGGGGAGCTGTTTTTT
.	TRBV3-1/TRBV3-2	TRBD1	TRBJ1-2	CASSQEGGVVYGYTF	TGTGCCAGCAGCCAAGAAGGGGGCGTTGTCTATGGCTACACCTTC
.	TRBV9	.	TRBJ1-1	CASSKQGETEAFF	TGTGCCAGCAGCAAACAGGGCGAGACTGAAGCTTTCTTT
.	TRBV5-1	TRBD2	TRBJ2-3	CASSSTSYTDTQYF	TGCGCCAGCAGCTCGACTAGCTACACAGATACGCAGTATTTT
.	TRBV7-9	.	TRBJ1-1	CASSLEHNTEAFF	TGTGCCAGCAGCTTGGAGCACAACACTGAAGCTTTCTTT
.	TRBV5-6	.	TRBJ2-5	CASSFLRRIGTQYF	TGTGCCAGCAGCTTCCTTCGGCGGATTGGGACCCAGTACTTC
.	TRBV5-1	.	TRBJ2-3	CASSSSGTDTQYF	TGCGCCAGCAGCTCTAGCGGCACAGATACGCAGTATTTT
.	TRBV20-1	.	TRBJ2-3	CSAPILDTQYF	TGCAGTGCTCCCATTTTAGATACGCAGTATTTT
few	TRBV5-1	TRBD2	TRBJ2-1	CASSVPRTRGNEQFF	TGCGCCAGCAGCGTACCCCGGACTAGGGGCAATGAGCAGTTCTTC
.	TRBV18	TRBD1	TRBJ2-2	CASSPDRGWNTGELFF	TGTGCCAGCTCACCGGACAGGGGATGGAACACCGGGGAGCTGTTTTTT
.	TRBV30	TRBD1	TRBJ2-7	CAWRAGGAYEQYF	TGTGCCTGGAGGGCAGGGGGAGCGTACGAGCAGTACTTC
.	TRBV6-5	.	TRBJ1-2	CASRPPGFLRDGYTF	TGTGCCAGCAGGCCCCCGGGATTCCTAAGGGATGGCTACACCTTC
.	TRBV28	.	TRBJ1-5	CASSLGQHSNQPQHF	TGTGCCAGCAGTCTCGGACAGCATAGCAATCAGCCCCAGCATTTT
.	TRBV4-1	.	TRBJ2-7	CASSQPGGTSYEQYF	TGCGCCAGCAGCCAACCCGGGGGGACATCCTACGAGCAGTACTTC
.	TRBV30	.	TRBJ2-5	CAWSRQVQETQYF	TGTGCCTGGAGTAGACAGGTACAAGAGACCCAGTACTTC
.	TRBV3-1/TRBV3-2	TRBD1	TRBJ2-1	CASSQGTGDYNEQFF	TGTGCCAGCAGCCAGGGGACAGGTGACTACAATGAGCAGTTCTTC
once	TRBV5-4	TRBD1	TRBJ1-1	CASRLQGEGTEAFF	TGTGCCAGCAGGTTACAGGGGGAGGGGACTGAAGCTTTCTTT
.	TRBV30	.	TRBJ1-6	CAWRSSYNSPLHF	TGTGCCTGGAGGAGCTCCTATAATTCACCCCTCCACTTT
.	TRBV27	.	TRBJ1-4	CASSTRQLEKLFF	TGTGCCAGCAGTACGAGACAGTTAGAAAAACTGTTTTTT
.	TRBV2	.	TRBJ1-1	CASTILNTEAFF	TGTGCCAGCACTATCCTGAACACTGAAGCTTTCTTT
few	TRBV6-1	.	TRBJ1-4	CASSEEGATNEKLFF	TGTGCCAGCAGTGAGGAGGGCGCAACTAATGAAAAACTGTTTTTT
.	TRBV10-3	.	TRBJ2-2	CAITPSGESSTGELFF	TGTGCCATTACCCCTTCAGGGGAATCGAGCACCGGGGAGCTGTTTTTT
few	TRBV5-1	TRBD2	TRBJ2-1	CASSRPGLAGDNEQFF	TGCGCCAGCAGCCGTCCGGGACTAGCGGGGGATAATGAGCAGTTCTTC
.	TRBV28	TRBD1	TRBJ1-4	CASSNAGGAREKLFF	TGTGCCAGCAGCAACGCAGGGGGCGCGCGTGAAAAACTGTTTTTT
.	TRBV14	.	TRBJ2-7	CASSLHKGALGYEQYF	TGTGCCAGCAGCTTACACAAAGGGGCTCTCGGTTACGAGCAGTACTTC
.	TRBV5-4	TRBD1	TRBJ1-6	CASSPGQGNFDSPLHF	TGTGCCAGCAGCCCCGGACAGGGAAATTTTGATTCACCCCTCCACTTT
.	TRBV18	TRBD1	TRBJ1-4	CASSLRQGSEKLFF	TGTGCCAGCTCACTACGACAGGGTTCCGAAAAACTGTTTTTT
once	TRBV21-1	.	TRBJ2-6	CASSRTGLSSGANVLTF	TGTGCCAGCAGCAGGACAGGATTGAGCTCTGGGGCCAACGTCCTGACTTTC
.	TRBV24-1	.	TRBJ1-5	CATSEKGANQPQHF	TGTGCCACCAGTGAGAAAGGGGCCAATCAGCCCCAGCATTTT
.	TRBV7-7	.	TRBJ2-2	CASSLRRGPGELFF	TGTGCCAGCAGCTTGAGGAGGGGGCCCGGGGAGCTGTTTTTT
.	TRBV19	.	TRBJ2-2	CASSWGDDGELFF	TGTGCCAGTAGTTGGGGGGACGACGGGGAGCTGTTTTTT
.	TRBV5-4	TRBD1	TRBJ1-6	CASRVGGGTGNSPLHF	TGTGCCAGCAGGGTTGGAGGAGGGACAGGCAATTCACCCCTCCACTTT
once	TRBV5-4	.	TRBJ2-7	CASSLGPASEGYEQYF	TGTGCCAGCAGCTTGGGCCCAGCTAGCGAAGGGTACGAGCAGTACTTC
.	TRBV6-2/TRBV6-3	TRBD1	TRBJ1-2	CASSRQGSYGYTF	TGTGCCAGCAGCCGACAGGGGTCCTATGGCTACACCTTC
.	TRBV19	.	TRBJ1-6	CASSPGRNSPLHF	TGTGCCAGTAGTCCCGGTCGCAATTCACCCCTCCACTTT
once	TRBV6-2/TRBV6-3	.	TRBJ2-3	CASSSQASSTDTQYF	TGTGCCAGCAGTTCGCAGGCCTCTAGCACAGATACGCAGTATTTT
.	TRBV4-1	TRBD1	TRBJ2-3	CASTRGLADTQYF	TGCGCCAGCACCAGGGGGTTGGCAGATACGCAGTATTTT
.	TRBV18	TRBD2	TRBJ2-7	CASSPSPSGDYEQYF	TGTGCCAGCTCACCATCTCCTAGCGGGGACTACGAGCAGTACTTC
.	TRBV18	TRBD1	TRBJ1-1	CASSSRTGANTEAFF	TGTGCCAGCTCATCACGGACAGGGGCGAACACTGAAGCTTTCTTT
.	TRBV9	.	TRBJ1-3	CASRGGEENTIYF	TGTGCCAGTCGGGGCGGGGAGGAAAACACCATATATTTT
.	TRBV3-1/TRBV3-2	.	TRBJ2-2	CASSQGGGTGELFF	TGTGCCAGCAGCCAGGGGGGTGGAACCGGGGAGCTGTTTTTT